This passage covers 22 T cell receptor beta chains from one sample sequenced in a study of T cells expressing NK-cell markers. TCRdb reprocessed the 5' RACE reads, keeping one entry per CDR3 protein, no DNA. This repertoire includes some 450,000 distinct CDR3 sequences. Source material: blood T cells: a sorted CD56 or NKG2C T cell subset, CD4+ or CD8+ T cells, or bulk PBMC T cells (not recorded which). All receptors come from a woman between 18 and 70 years old in good health.

The chain is built from TRBV4-2 and TRBJ2-7; no DNA is available, so the TRBD2 call from TCRdb remains unchecked. CDR3 length: 16 residues. CDR1 is LGHNA and CDR2 is YNFKEQ in the germline V gene. CDR3 protein: CASSQVTSGGGDEQYF.

V gene TRBV12-3 or TRBV12-4 combines with J gene TRBJ2-2. This CDR3 is built from 15 residues. The CDR3 is CASSFQLAYTGELFF.

The chain combines TRBV9 with TRBJ2-7; the D call from TCRdb, TRBD2, cannot be confirmed without DNA. The CDR3 is 15 residues long. From germline, CDR1 is SGDLS and CDR2 YYNGEE. CDR3 protein: CASSQDSGRAYEQYF.

The genes are TRBV14 and TRBJ2-3; TCRdb's D call, TRBD2, is unchecked because there is no DNA. The CDR3 totals 16 residues. Germline lookup yields CDR1 SGHDN and CDR2 FVKESK. CDR3 amino acids: CASSQDLAGGEDTQYF. Drawing the rest from reference TRBV14 and TRBJ2-3, the complete variable domain is EAGVTQFPSHSVIEKGQTVTLRCDPISGHDNLYWYRRVMGKEIKFLLHFVKESKQDESGMPNNRFLAERTGGTYSTLKVQPAELEDSGVYFCASSQDLAGGEDTQYFGPGTRLTVL.

This chain uses TRBV7-9 with TRBJ2-7; the TCRdb D gene call, TRBD2, has no DNA to confirm it. Germline CDR1 and CDR2: SEHNR and FQNEAQ (reference sequence). The CDR3 runs 16 residues. The CDR3 reads CASSLQTSQSSYEQYF.

The chain has TRBV29-1 and TRBJ2-1; TCRdb's D call of TRBD1 is untestable without DNA. The CDR3 consists of 13 residues. Germline V CDR1 and CDR2: SQVTM, ANQGSEA. CDR3 region: CSVRGAGYNEQFF.

The chain combines TRBV7-3 with TRBJ2-2. Germline assignment: CDR1 SGHTA and CDR2 FQGTGA. This CDR3 spans 14 amino acids. The CDR3 here is CASSLTFGTGELFF.

The chain has TRBV15 and TRBJ2-1; TCRdb lists TRBD1, though no DNA is available to test this call. The CDR3 totals 15 residues. Germline loops: CDR1 LNHNV, CDR2 YYDKDF (reference sequence). CDR3 loop: CATSRERQGWDEQFF.

The chain recombines TRBV7-9 with TRBJ2-7; TCRdb names TRBD1, which stays unverified in the absence of DNA. The germline CDR1 and CDR2 sequences are SEHNR and FQNEAQ (reference sequence). The CDR3 extends over 14 amino acids. The CDR3 spells CASSPPGTTYEQYF.

This chain joins TRBV19 and TRBJ1-6; as DNA is missing, the TRBD1 call by TCRdb cannot be tested. CDR3 length equals 17 residues. Germline CDR1 and CDR2: LNHDA and SQIVND (reference sequence). CDR3 sequence: CASKALPPVMGDSPLHF.

The chain has TRBV5-4 and TRBJ2-1; the TRBD1 assignment by TCRdb is unverifiable without DNA. This CDR3 has 15 amino acids. In germline, CDR1 is SGHNT, CDR2 YYREEE (reference sequence). This chain's CDR3 is CASSFRGGGLNEQFF.

The chain carries TRBV18 and TRBJ2-7. From germline, CDR1 is KGHSH and CDR2 LQKENI. The CDR3 extends over 11 amino acids. The CDR3 reads CASSLAAEQYF.

This chain joins TRBV12-3 or TRBV12-4 and TRBJ1-2; TCRdb indicates TRBD1, and absent DNA this call remains unverified. CDR3 length equals 14 residues. This CDR3 reads CASSRTGAPYGYTF.

This chain connects TRBV4-3 to TRBJ2-3; the TCRdb call, TRBD1, lacks DNA for checking. Germline V gives CDR1 LGHNA, CDR2 YSLEER. CDR3 length: 17 residues. The CDR3 protein is CASSQGTGTGSTDTQYF.

The chain combines TRBV12-3 or TRBV12-4 with TRBJ2-1. The CDR3 covers 12 residues. CDR3 amino acids: CASSRRTNEQFF.

The chain employs TRBV20-1 and TRBJ2-7; as DNA is missing, the TRBD2 call by TCRdb cannot be tested. Looked up from germline, CDR1 is DFQATT and CDR2 is SNEGSKA (reference sequence). The CDR3 sequence is 15 residues long. The CDR3 sequence is CSARDGASGNYEQYF.

The chain combines TRBV2 with TRBJ2-3. The CDR3 length is 15 residues. CDR1 is SNHLY, CDR2 FYNNEI, per germline. CDR3 sequence reads: CASSAGTSSTDTQYF.

This sequence joins TRBV29-1 and TRBJ2-2; the TRBD1 assignment by TCRdb is unverifiable without DNA. The CDR3 contains 12 residues. CDR1 and CDR2 from the germline V gene are SQVTM and ANQGSEA. The CDR3 spells CSVPTGSGELFF.

The chain joins TRBV20-1 to TRBJ2-2; TCRdb selects TRBD1, and the lack of DNA leaves this call unchecked. The CDR3 has 19 residues. Germline V gene data show CDR1 as DFQATT and CDR2 as SNEGSKA (reference sequence). Here the CDR3 reads CSARTRGGRRNANTGELFF.

The chain employs TRBV2 and TRBJ1-5; TCRdb gives TRBD1 as the D gene, but with no DNA this cannot be confirmed. The CDR3 has 14 amino acids. Germline CDR1 reads SNHLY; CDR2 reads FYNNEI. The CDR3 loop is CASSAGGAGQPQHF.

The CDR3 reads CATSDLGPQGETQYF. The chain couples TRBV24-1 to TRBJ2-5; without DNA, the TCRdb call of TRBD1 cannot be checked. The CDR3 has 15 residues. CDR1 is KGHDR and CDR2 is SFDVKD in the germline V gene.

CDR3 loop: CASSRQGIQETQYF. The chain combines TRBV7-2 with TRBJ2-5; TCRdb names TRBD1, which stays unverified in the absence of DNA. Germline CDR1 reads SGHTA; CDR2 reads FQGNSA. The CDR3 is 14 amino acids.